The 8 T cell receptor beta chains presented below share a single source sample, sequenced in a study of graft-versus-host responses after intestinal transplantation. Some clones are missing from TCRdb's copy, which holds only in-frame ones; the method was immunoSEQ multiplex PCR. The sample has 90,000 or so clones; roughly 80% are singletons. Their antigens remain unidentified. Here the sequenced sample was unstimulated CD4+ T cells sorted from spleen or lymph node cells, taken before intestinal transplant. All receptors derive from a human donor who received an intestinal transplant.

DNA for the CDR3: TGCGCCAGCAGCTTTGAGCTAGCGGAAAATACGCAGTATTTT. Translating it yields CASSFELAENTQYF. This rearrangement joins TRBV5-1 to TRBJ2-3; 7 nucleotides match TRBD2. Trimming cost V 2 bases and J 7 bases; bases outside gene matches: 7. CDR3 length: 14 residues. Germline V CDR1 and CDR2: SGHRS, YFSETQ.

This clone was observed a few times. The chain carries TRBV29-1 and TRBJ1-1; D remains ambiguous. The CDR3 runs to 11 residues. Germline-derived CDR1 and CDR2 are SQVTM and ANQGSEA. V was trimmed by 3 bases and J by 8 bases, leaving 10 bases between them. The CDR3: CSVDSLGEAFF. The CDR3 region has the DNA TGCAGCGTTGATAGTCTCGGGGAAGCTTTCTTT.

This chain uses TRBV7-3 with TRBJ2-2, with 10 positions matching TRBD2. CDR1 is SGHTA and CDR2 is FQGTGA in the germline V gene. Trimming removed 0 bases from V and 5 bases from J; junction bases left unmatched: 3. The CDR3 runs to 16 residues. CDR3: CASSLTSSGSTGELFF. The CDR3 DNA sequence: TGTGCCAGCAGCTTAACCTCTAGCGGGAGTACCGGGGAGCTGTTTTTT.

The chain joins TRBV6-5 to TRBJ2-7; TRBD1 matches at 8 bases. The CDR3 runs 15 residues. The germline V gene has CDR1 MNHEY and CDR2 SVGAGI. V shed 8 bases, J shed 5 bases, and the junction held 14 bases outside the gene matches. In DNA form, the CDR3 reads TGTGCCAGCTGGGCTACGCGACAGGGGTTTCACGAGCAGTACTTC. Protein: CASWATRQGFHEQYF.

The chain links TRBV28 to TRBJ1-6; D not certain. The ends were cut back, 4 bases at V and 14 bases at J, with 12 bases in the middle. The CDR3 runs to 12 residues. Germline CDR1 MDHEN, CDR2 SYDVKM. The CDR3 spells CASSSTKSSLHF. The CDR3 coding sequence is TGTGCCAGCAGTTCGACAAAATCTTCCCTCCACTTT. The variable domain in full, with the rest retrieved from reference TRBV28 and TRBJ1-6, is DVKVTQSSRYLVKRTGEKVFLECVQDMDHENMFWYRQDPGLGLRLIYFSYDVKMKEKGDIPEGYSVSREKKERFSLILESASTNQTSMYLCASSSTKSSLHFGNGTRLTVT.

The chain joins TRBV28 to TRBJ1-2; no reliable D call. Germline-derived CDR1 and CDR2 are MDHEN and SYDVKM. Trimming took 8 bases from V and 2 from J, leaving 18 bases between them. The CDR3 contains 15 residues. DNA for the CDR3: TGTGCCAGCTCAGGCGGGATCCCACTAAACTATGGCTACACCTTC. Translated, it gives CASSGGIPLNYGYTF.

This sequence joins TRBV5-1 and TRBJ1-5, with D possibly matching TRBD1 (6 bases). The CDR3 totals 13 residues. V lost 4 bases and J 6 bases, leaving 11 bases between the germline ends. Germline CDR1 is SGHRS and CDR2 is YFSETQ. CDR3 loop: CASSPGGPQPQHF. CDR3 bases: TGCGCCAGCAGCCCGGGGGGGCCTCAGCCCCAGCATTTT.

J is TRBJ2-5 and V is TRBV5-4, with D perhaps TRBD1 (5 bases). Germline V lookup: CDR1 SGHNT, CDR2 YYREEE (reference sequence). The CDR3 sequence is 15 residues long. V lost 0 bases and J 2 bases, leaving 11 bases between the germline ends. This CDR3 is CASSLALGRQETQYF. In DNA, the CDR3 is TGTGCCAGCAGCTTGGCCTTGGGGCGTCAAGAGACCCAGTACTTC.